Below are 32 T cell receptor beta chains sequenced from a single sample in a study of CD8 T cells in ankylosing spondylitis. MiXCR, applied by TCRdb to the 5' RACE reads, yields one record per CDR3 protein. The repertoire consists of approximately 250,000 distinct CDR3 sequences, with 24% occurring once and the leading ten covering 0.5% to 0.65%. Sequences were obtained from blood, either unsorted or a sorted T cell fraction (not recorded which). These receptors came from a male donor with ankylosing spondylitis or in good health (not recorded which).

The chain combines TRBV20-1 with TRBJ1-3, with TRBD1 matching 10 bases. This CDR3 has 14 amino acids. V shed 5 bases, J shed 4 bases, and the junction held 5 bases outside the gene matches. CDR1 DFQATT and CDR2 SNEGSKA come from the germline V gene (reference sequence). CDR3 DNA: TGCAGTGCTCCGGGACAGGGGAGGGGAAACACCATATATTTT. Its translation: CSAPGQGRGNTIYF.

This clonotype was seen repeatedly, ten times or more. The junction shows a germline mismatch at one end, possibly a read error. The chain employs TRBV12-3 or TRBV12-4 and TRBJ2-7; D gene ambiguous. The length of the CDR3 is 13 residues. The CDR3 loop reads CASSLGSSYEQYF. CDR3 sequence (DNA): TGCGCCAGCAGCTTAGGTTCCTCCTACGAGCAGTACTTC.

V usage is TRBV7-2 and J usage is TRBJ2-3; 9 bases line up with TRBD1. CDR1 SGHTA and CDR2 FQGNSA come from the germline V gene. V dropped 4 bases and J dropped 5; count of bases not matched to a gene: 7. This CDR3 has 15 residues. For the CDR3, the DNA is TGTGCCAGCAGCTGGGACAGGGCTTCTGGAGATACGCAGTATTTT. Amino acid sequence: CASSWDRASGDTQYF.

A few counts support this clonotype. The rearrangement joins TRBV20-1 to TRBJ2-1, with D possibly matching TRBD2 (6 bases). Trimming cost V 0 bases and J 8 bases, with 17 bases left between them. CDR1 and CDR2 (germline): DFQATT, SNEGSKA (reference sequence). The CDR3 sequence is 15 residues long. CDR3 sequence: CSARDVAERHHEQFF. In nucleotides, the CDR3 is TGCAGTGCTAGAGATGTAGCGGAGAGGCATCATGAGCAGTTCTTC.

The rearrangement uses TRBV12-3 or TRBV12-4 and TRBJ1-1; the D is unclear. The CDR3 extends over 13 amino acids. V gave up 9 bases and J gave up 1 base, with 12 bases separating them. The CDR3: CASFRRKNTEAFF. In nucleotides, the CDR3 is TGTGCCAGTTTCCGGCGGAAGAACACTGAAGCTTTCTTT.

As to this clonotype: This may stem from a read error, because a much larger clone lies one nucleotide away. V and J are TRBV20-1 and TRBJ1-4, with TRBD1 identical over 7 bases. The CDR3 has 14 residues. The germline V gene encodes CDR1 DFQATT and CDR2 SNEGSKA (reference sequence). The CDR3 coding sequence is TGCAGTGCTAGAGGGGACAGCCGCTATGAAAGACTGTTTTTT. Protein: CSARGDSRYERLFF.

There are a few counts of this clonotype. The chain is built from TRBV30 and TRBJ2-7, with 8 bases aligning to TRBD2. This CDR3 is 14 amino acids long. Germline V CDR1 and CDR2: GTSNPN, SVGIG (reference sequence). V gave up 1 base and J gave up 0 bases; unmatched junction bases: 2. The CDR3 spells CAWSAGGGSYEQYF. The CDR3 coding sequence is TGTGCCTGGAGTGCGGGGGGGGGCTCCTACGAGCAGTACTTC. The whole variable domain, remainder taken from reference TRBV30 and TRBJ2-7, is SQTIHQWPATLVQPVGSPLSLECTVEGTSNPNLYWYRQAAGRGLQLLFYSVGIGQISSEVPQNLSASRPQDRQFILSSKKLLLSDSGFYLCAWSAGGGSYEQYFGPGTRLTVT.

This clonotype has a handful of counts. V gene TRBV6-5 combines with J gene TRBJ1-1; D perhaps matches TRBD1 (5 bases). Germline CDR1 and CDR2: MNHEY and SVGAGI. The V gene lost 0 bases and the J gene lost 4 bases, with 12 bases spanning the gap. The length of the CDR3 is 15 residues. The chain's CDR3 is CASSYSAGMGTEAFF. CDR3 nucleotide sequence: TGTGCCAGCAGTTACTCGGCAGGGATGGGCACTGAAGCTTTCTTT.

There are a few counts of this clonotype. The chain uses TRBV20-1 and TRBJ2-7; TRBD2 might be the D (5 bases). This CDR3 is built from 15 residues. Germline CDR1 DFQATT, CDR2 SNEGSKA (reference sequence). Trimming stripped 0 bases from V and 0 bases from J, with 12 bases between. In DNA, the CDR3 is TGCAGTGCTAGAGATACGGAGCGGAGCTCCTACGAGCAGTACTTC. Translating it yields CSARDTERSSYEQYF.

At least ten counts were recorded for this clonotype. The rearrangement links TRBV29-1 to TRBJ2-3; 12 bases fit TRBD2. Trimming at V came to 6 bases and at J to 0 bases, leaving 4 bases not matched to a gene. The germline CDR1 and CDR2 sequences are SQVTM and ANQGSEA. This CDR3 region has 15 residues. The CDR3, as DNA: TGCAGCGTCGACGGACTAGCGGGGAGCACAGATACGCAGTATTTT. As protein: CSVDGLAGSTDTQYF.

The V call is TRBV2, the J call TRBJ2-7; perhaps TRBD2 as D (6 bases). The V end lost 1 base, the J end lost 7 bases, and 11 bases lay between the germline ends. This CDR3 spans 13 amino acids. The germline V gene has CDR1 SNHLY and CDR2 FYNNEI. The DNA for the CDR3 is TGTGCCAGCAGTGAAGGCGGGGCCGGGGAGCAGTACTTC. It codes for CASSEGGAGEQYF. Variable domain in full (rest from reference TRBV2 and TRBJ2-7): EPEVTQTPSHQVTQMGQEVILRCVPISNHLYFYWYRQILGQKVEFLVSFYNNEISEKSEIFDDQFSVERPDGSNFTLKIRSTKLEDSAMYFCASSEGGAGEQYFGPGTRLTVT.

V is TRBV10-2 and J is TRBJ2-1; the D is unclear. V shed 4 bases and J shed 8 bases, with 12 bases lying between them. The length of the CDR3 is 13 residues. Per germline, CDR1 WSHSY and CDR2 SAAADI. For the CDR3, the DNA is TGCGCCAGCAGTGGACTCGACCGGGATGAGCAGTTCTTC. It yields the protein CASSGLDRDEQFF.

This clonotype occurred many times. CDR3 DNA: TGCGCCAGCAGCTTGGGGCCGGGGGGTCCCGGCTATACGCAGTATTTT. It yields the protein CASSLGPGGPGYTQYF. This chain uses TRBV5-1 with TRBJ2-3; 7 bases align to TRBD2. The V gene end was trimmed by 0 bases and the J gene end by 7 bases; junction bases not matched to a gene: 11. The CDR3 length is 16 residues. Germline lookup yields CDR1 SGHRS and CDR2 YFSETQ.

This clonotype has ten or more counts. CDR3 residues: CASSKLAQGAGGELFF. For the CDR3, the DNA is TGTGCCAGCAGCAAATTGGCTCAGGGGGCGGGCGGGGAGCTGTTTTTT. This chain joins TRBV6-1 and TRBJ2-2; TRBD1 aligns across 8 bases. The CDR3 loop spans 16 amino acids. Germline V gives CDR1 MNHNS, CDR2 SASEGT. J gave up 7 bases and V 6 bases, and 13 bases lay outside the gene matches.

The V gene is TRBV7-9, the J gene TRBJ2-7; D gene unclear. Germline V gene lookup returns CDR1 SEHNR and CDR2 FQNEAQ (reference sequence). With 1 base removed from V and 7 bases from J, the gap between germline ends came to 8 bases. CDR3 size: 12 residues. The CDR3 region has the DNA TGTGCCAGCAGCTTAGTGGCCACGGAGCAGTACTTC. As protein: CASSLVATEQYF.

The rearrangement uses TRBV12-3 or TRBV12-4 and TRBJ1-1; D remains ambiguous. The V gene lost 2 bases and the J gene lost 0 bases, with 10 bases spanning the gap. The CDR3 contains 15 residues. The CDR3 nucleotides are TGTGCCAGCAGTTTATACCGCAGTTTGAACACTGAAGCTTTCTTT. It specifies CASSLYRSLNTEAFF.

This chain links TRBV20-1 with TRBJ2-3; TRBD2 aligns across 13 bases. Germline CDR1 reads DFQATT; CDR2 reads SNEGSKA (reference sequence). The V segment lost 3 bases and the J segment 5 bases; nucleotides outside the gene matches: 5. The CDR3 covers 15 residues. The CDR3 sequence: CSASSTSGGGDTQYF. As DNA, the CDR3 is TGCAGTGCTAGCTCAACTAGCGGGGGGGGAGATACGCAGTATTTT.

J is TRBJ2-3 and V is TRBV20-1; TRBD2 might be the D (6 bases). CDR3 length: 14 amino acids. The germline V gene encodes CDR1 DFQATT and CDR2 SNEGSKA (reference sequence). The V gene lost 2 bases and the J gene lost 3 bases, with 12 bases spanning the gap. This CDR3 is CSARLGGRTDTQYF. The CDR3 region has the DNA TGCAGTGCTAGACTGGGGGGAAGGACAGATACGCAGTATTTT.

This clonotype was seen at least ten times. The chain is built from TRBV20-1 and TRBJ1-6, with a tentative D call TRBD1 (5 bases). Germline assignment: CDR1 DFQATT and CDR2 SNEGSKA (reference sequence). This CDR3 has 13 amino acids. V lost 6 bases to trimming and J lost 7 bases, with 13 bases between them. Here the CDR3 DNA reads TGCAGTGCACACCCCGACAGCAATTCACCCCTCCACTTT. Translated: CSAHPDSNSPLHF.

This clonotype has more than one count but fewer than ten. This rearrangement joins TRBV20-1 to TRBJ2-1; TRBD2 matches 9 bases. The ends lost 4 bases at V and 9 bases at J; junction bases unmatched: 13. The CDR3 sequence is 15 residues long. Germline CDR1 is DFQATT and CDR2 is SNEGSKA (reference sequence). The CDR3 protein is CSATAFQRGVPEQFF. CDR3 DNA sequence: TGCAGTGCTACGGCCTTTCAGCGGGGGGTCCCTGAGCAGTTCTTC.

This clonotype has only a few counts. The J gene is TRBJ2-2, the V gene TRBV12-3 or TRBV12-4; D unclear. With 3 bases removed from V and 0 bases from J, the gap between germline ends came to 5 bases. This CDR3 has 14 amino acids. CDR3 region: CASSFLPNTGELFF. The CDR3 region has the DNA TGTGCCAGCAGTTTTCTCCCGAACACCGGGGAGCTGTTTTTT.

This clonotype has at least ten counts. This chain links TRBV20-1 with TRBJ2-7, with TRBD2 matching over 8 bases. The CDR3 totals 15 residues. V lost 0 bases and J lost 5; bases outside the gene matches: 9. The germline V gene has CDR1 DFQATT and CDR2 SNEGSKA (reference sequence). CDR3 in amino acids: CSARDPGLGRNEQYF. CDR3 bases: TGCAGTGCTAGAGATCCGGGACTAGGACGGAACGAGCAGTACTTC.

This clonotype was counted between two and nine times. The chain is built from TRBV12-3 or TRBV12-4 and TRBJ2-7; TRBD2 matches 7 bases. J was trimmed by 4 bases and V by 6 bases; bases with no gene match: 3. The CDR3 sequence is 12 residues long. For the CDR3, the DNA is TGTGCCAGCAGCGGGACTACATACGAGCAGTACTTC. Amino acid sequence: CASSGTTYEQYF.

This clonotype has ten or more counts. The rearrangement joins TRBV6-1 to TRBJ2-5, with 8 bases that match TRBD2. The V segment lost 6 bases and the J segment 4 bases; nucleotides outside the gene matches: 10. CDR1 is MNHNS, CDR2 SASEGT, per germline. The CDR3 totals 15 residues. The CDR3 here is CASSTSGGARETQYF. DNA of the CDR3: TGTGCCAGCAGCACAAGCGGGGGAGCGAGAGAGACCCAGTACTTC.

This clonotype came up many times. V gene TRBV29-1 combines with J gene TRBJ2-5; D remains ambiguous. The germline CDR1 and CDR2 sequences are SQVTM and ANQGSEA. CDR3 length: 11 residues. The V end lost 8 bases, the J end lost 8 bases, and 15 bases lay between the germline ends. The DNA of the CDR3 is TGCAGCATCAGGTTCGATGGAACCCAGTACTTC. Its protein product is CSIRFDGTQYF.

This clonotype was picked up many times. V and J are TRBV4-1 and TRBJ2-7, with 11 bases matching TRBD2. The CDR3 sequence is 16 residues long. The germline gives CDR1 MGHRA, CDR2 YSYEKL. Trimming removed 2 bases from V and 4 bases from J; junction bases left unmatched: 7. This CDR3 is CASSQQLSGGAYEQYF. CDR3 coding DNA: TGCGCCAGCAGCCAACAACTTAGCGGGGGGGCTTACGAGCAGTACTTC.

This sequence joins TRBV7-9 and TRBJ1-1, with D maybe TRBD1 (6 bases). Germline assignment: CDR1 SEHNR and CDR2 FQNEAQ (reference sequence). With 5 bases removed from V and 6 bases from J, the gap between germline ends came to 10 bases. This CDR3 region has 12 residues. CDR3 region: CASSLGQSEAFF. The CDR3 coding sequence is TGTGCCAGCAGCCTCGGACAGTCTGAAGCTTTCTTT.

The chain couples TRBV29-1 to TRBJ2-5, with TRBD2 identical over 12 bases. Germline V lookup: CDR1 SQVTM, CDR2 ANQGSEA. V was clipped by 1 base and J by 5 bases; unmatched bases: 2. This CDR3 has 14 residues. CDR3 bases: TGCAGCGTTGAAGGACTAGCGGGGGTGGAGACCCAGTACTTC. It is translated as CSVEGLAGVETQYF.

This clonotype showed up just once. The V call is TRBV20-1, the J call TRBJ2-3; no definite D call. The CDR3 is 13 residues long. Trimming removed 4 bases from V and 0 bases from J, with 8 bases in between. Germline loops: CDR1 DFQATT, CDR2 SNEGSKA (reference sequence). For the CDR3, the DNA is TGCAGTGCTACCGGATCTAGCACAGATACGCAGTATTTT. Translated: CSATGSSTDTQYF.

This clonotype was found many times. The CDR3: CSITDGSYEQYF. CDR3 in DNA: TGCAGCATAACGGACGGCTCCTACGAGCAGTACTTC. The chain carries TRBV29-1 and TRBJ2-7; D not certain. The CDR3 consists of 12 residues. From germline, CDR1 is SQVTM and CDR2 ANQGSEA. V was pared by 8 bases and J by 0 bases, with 11 bases between.

V usage is TRBV19 and J usage is TRBJ1-1, with a tentative D call TRBD1 (5 bases). There are 13 residues in the CDR3. V was clipped by 4 bases and J by 11 bases, with 17 bases between them. In germline, CDR1 is LNHDA, CDR2 SQIVND (reference sequence). The CDR3 nucleotides read TGTGCCAGTAGTAGACAGTTGGAAACTGGGGCTTTCTTT. Its translation is CASSRQLETGAFF.

In this sample, this clonotype turned up many times. The rearrangement joins TRBV28 to TRBJ1-2; the match to TRBD1 covers 11 bases. Looked up from germline, CDR1 is MDHEN and CDR2 is SYDVKM. Trimming cost V 6 bases and J 3 bases; bases outside gene matches: 3. CDR3 length: 14 residues. The CDR3 protein is CASRGQGEDYGYTF. For the CDR3, the DNA is TGTGCCAGCAGGGGACAGGGGGAAGACTATGGCTACACCTTC.